Below, 18 T cell receptor beta chains from the same sample are listed, as sequenced in a study of cytomegalovirus exposure and HLA in healthy donors. The PCR was carried out with 60 Vbeta primers and 13 Jbeta primers. The data were produced by immunoSEQ multiplex PCR, yet TCRdb's version contains in-frame clones alone and is incomplete. In total, the table holds approximately 43,000 clones. The sequencing sample was made of PBMCs. These receptors came from a woman between 25 and 40 years old in good health and CMV-seronegative.

The rearrangement links TRBV5-1 to TRBJ2-1; 7 bases are shared with TRBD2. Germline trimming cut 4 bases from V and 5 bases from J; bases unmatched to any gene: 9. The CDR3 covers 15 residues. Germline CDR1 and CDR2: SGHRS and YFSETQ. The CDR3 sequence is CASSPGGGDDNEQFF. The CDR3 coding sequence is TGCGCCAGCAGCCCCGGTGGGGGGGACGACAATGAGCAGTTCTTC.

This chain connects TRBV27 to TRBJ2-6; D is possibly TRBD2 (6 bases). Deletions cut 4 bases from V and 0 bases from J, with 16 bases between. The CDR3 has 18 residues. Germline CDR1 is MNHEY and CDR2 is SMNVEV (reference sequence). The CDR3 region has the DNA TGTGCCAGCAGTTCGTTACTAGCTCCGGTCTCTGGGGCCAACGTCCTGACTTTC. Amino acid sequence: CASSSLLAPVSGANVLTF.

The V gene is TRBV6-5, the J gene TRBJ1-2; TRBD1 matches at 8 bases. V lost 2 bases to trimming and J lost 7 bases; unmatched junction nucleotides: 9. The CDR3 covers 15 residues. In germline, CDR1 is MNHEY, CDR2 SVGAGI. The CDR3 sequence: CASSYTLDRVGGYTF. In DNA, the CDR3 is TGTGCCAGCAGTTACACCCTGGACAGGGTCGGTGGCTACACCTTC.

The chain has TRBV5-6 and TRBJ1-2; D may be TRBD1 (5 bases). Germline V CDR1 and CDR2: SGHDT, YYEEEE. This CDR3 region has 14 residues. Trimming cost V 0 bases and J 0 bases, with 6 bases left between them. The CDR3, as DNA: TGTGCCAGCAGCTTGGGACAGCCTAACTATGGCTACACCTTC. Its translation: CASSLGQPNYGYTF.

The chain couples TRBV5-4 to TRBJ1-4; D might be TRBD1 (6 bases). CDR1 SGHNT and CDR2 YYREEE come from the germline V gene (reference sequence). The CDR3 is made up of 14 amino acids. Trimming left V 3 bases short and J 4 bases short, with 10 bases between. CDR3 nucleotides: TGTGCCAGCAGCTCACAGGGTCATAATGAAAAACTGTTTTTT. Translating gives CASSSQGHNEKLFF.

The chain joins TRBV19 to TRBJ1-2; D call uncertain. Germline CDR1 LNHDA, CDR2 SQIVND (reference sequence). Trimming pared 5 bases from V and 1 base from J, leaving 17 bases between. The CDR3 extends over 16 amino acids. The CDR3 reads CASSGRDPTLNYGYTF. DNA for the CDR3: TGTGCCAGTAGTGGCCGGGATCCAACCCTTAACTATGGCTACACCTTC.

V is TRBV19 and J is TRBJ2-2; 8 nucleotides match TRBD1. The CDR3 has 13 amino acids. Trimming removed 7 bases from V and 6 bases from J; junction bases left unmatched: 4. The germline CDR1 and CDR2 sequences are LNHDA and SQIVND (reference sequence). Here the CDR3 reads CASITQGAGELFF. CDR3 DNA sequence: TGTGCCAGTATCACACAGGGGGCCGGGGAGCTGTTTTTT.

Remarks on this clone: Germline is not matched at one junction end, which may reflect a read error. The gene calls are TRBV7-7 and TRBJ1-1, with D maybe TRBD1 (5 bases). This CDR3 has 13 amino acids. Germline V gene lookup returns CDR1 SSHAT and CDR2 FNYEAQ (reference sequence). The CDR3 reads CASSLHQGLEAFF. CDR3 in DNA: TGTGCTAGCAGCTTACACCAGGGTCTCGAAGCTTTCTTT.

The V gene is TRBV30, the J gene TRBJ2-7, with TRBD1 identical over 8 bases. Germline lookup yields CDR1 GTSNPN and CDR2 SVGIG (reference sequence). Trimming cost V 5 bases and J 1 base; bases outside gene matches: 1. The CDR3 sequence is 12 residues long. CDR3 sequence reads: CAWGTGSYEQYF. As DNA, the CDR3 is TGTGCCTGGGGGACAGGTTCCTACGAGCAGTACTTC.

The genes are TRBV29-1 and TRBJ2-5; 8 nucleotides align to TRBD2. V shed 2 bases and J 5 bases; nucleotides not matched to a gene: 10. The CDR3 sequence is 15 residues long. Germline V lookup: CDR1 SQVTM, CDR2 ANQGSEA. The chain's CDR3 is CSVESSGSGMETQYF. CDR3 in DNA: TGCAGCGTTGAATCGAGCGGGAGCGGAATGGAGACCCAGTACTTC.

The chain links TRBV7-2 to TRBJ2-5; weak D call: TRBD1 (6 bases). Between the trimmed V and J ends, which lost 0 bases and 2 bases, there was a span of 10 bases. This CDR3 region has 15 residues. Looked up from germline, CDR1 is SGHTA and CDR2 is FQGNSA. The CDR3 nucleotides read TGTGCCAGCAGCTTAGCGTTCGACAGGCAAGAGACCCAGTACTTC. Translated: CASSLAFDRQETQYF.

This chain uses TRBV9 with TRBJ2-7; D possibly corresponds to TRBD1 (5 bases). Trimming pared 0 bases from V and 3 bases from J, leaving 10 bases between. Germline V gene sequence: CDR1 SGDLS, CDR2 YYNGEE. The CDR3 is 14 amino acids. DNA of the CDR3: TGTGCCAGCAGCGTAGATACAGGTAACTACGAGCAGTACTTC. It is translated as CASSVDTGNYEQYF.

The rearrangement joins TRBV6-5 to TRBJ2-5, with D possibly matching TRBD1 (5 bases). The J call is in doubt because the DNA end fits TRBJ2-7 better. The CDR3 spans 14 residues. Germline loops: CDR1 MNHEY, CDR2 SVGAGI. The CDR3 protein is CASSYSQGNYEQYF. DNA of the CDR3: TGTGCCAGCAGTTACTCTCAGGGTAATTACGAGCAGTACTTC.

The rearrangement uses TRBV28 and TRBJ1-2; the D gene is possibly TRBD1 (5 bases). The CDR3 extends over 13 amino acids. The V end lost 1 base, the J end lost 5 bases, and 8 bases lay between the germline ends. Germline V gene data show CDR1 as MDHEN and CDR2 as SYDVKM. The CDR3 sequence: CASSLSRGYGYTF. DNA of the CDR3: TGTGCCAGCAGTTTATCTAGGGGATATGGCTACACCTTC.

The chain has TRBV6-5 and TRBJ2-1; D is uncertain. From germline, CDR1 is MNHEY and CDR2 SVGAGI. Trimming took off 0 bases at V and 5 bases at J, with 14 bases between the two ends. CDR3 length: 16 amino acids. CDR3 in amino acids: CASSYSRNRPDNEQFF. The CDR3 DNA follows: TGTGCCAGCAGTTACTCGAGGAACCGCCCGGACAATGAGCAGTTCTTC.

The chain uses TRBV7-2 and TRBJ2-7; 11 nucleotides agree with TRBD2. The germline V gene has CDR1 SGHTA and CDR2 FQGNSA. V was clipped by 8 bases and J by 3 bases; unmatched bases: 9. The CDR3 is made up of 15 amino acids. The CDR3 loop reads CASAYIAGGVYEQYF. CDR3 nucleotide sequence: TGTGCCAGCGCCTACATAGCGGGGGGGGTCTACGAGCAGTACTTC. The complete variable domain, with remaining parts taken from reference TRBV7-2 and TRBJ2-7, reads GAGVSQSPSNKVTEKGKDVELRCDPISGHTALYWYRQSLGQGLEFLIYFQGNSAPDKSGLPSDRFSAERTGGSVSTLTIQRTQQEDSAVYLCASAYIAGGVYEQYFGPGTRLTVT.

The V and J genes are TRBV4-1 and TRBJ1-2; 7 bases align to TRBD1. V lost 1 base, J lost 4 bases, and 6 bases stayed unmatched. Germline V gives CDR1 MGHRA, CDR2 YSYEKL. The CDR3 is 15 amino acids. The CDR3: CASSQVSRGTYGYTF. CDR3 DNA sequence: TGCGCCAGCAGCCAAGTTAGCAGGGGGACCTATGGCTACACCTTC.

The chain carries TRBV6-1 and TRBJ1-5; possible D gene TRBD1, 5 bases. CDR1 and CDR2 (germline): MNHNS, SASEGT. Trimming left V 4 bases short and J 2 bases short, with 9 bases between. CDR3 length: 14 amino acids. This chain's CDR3 is CASSGQWGNQPQHF. The CDR3 coding sequence is TGTGCCAGCAGTGGACAGTGGGGCAATCAGCCCCAGCATTTT.